The 20 T cell receptor beta chains presented below share a single source sample, sequenced in a study of T cell clonality in common variable immunodeficiency. Here immunoSEQ multiplex PCR was the method, and the copy in TCRdb shows in-frame clones only, minus some. There are about 64,000 clones in the sample, none observed a single time. Material for sequencing was peripheral blood mononuclear cells. All receptors come from a person between 18 and 69 years old in good health.

This clone was observed many times. The read ends 3 residues early relative to the CDR3; the germline J gene fills the gap. This sequence joins TRBV20-1 and TRBJ2-3, with D perhaps matching TRBD1 (6 bases). Germline CDR1 DFQATT, CDR2 SNEGSKA (reference sequence). The CDR3 length is 14 residues. Trimming took off 7 bases at V and 0 bases at J, with 14 bases between the two ends. The CDR3 loop is CSGTGQGSTDTQYF. Incomplete CDR3 DNA: TGCAGTGGCACAGGTCAGGGGAGCACAGATACG.

This clone was counted at least ten times. The CDR3 end falls 3 residues outside the read, so it is completed with the germline J gene. V gene TRBV10-3 combines with J gene TRBJ1-1; 10 bases line up with TRBD1. CDR3 length equals 16 residues. Germline V gene sequence: CDR1 ENHRY, CDR2 SYGVKD. Germline trimming cut 5 bases from V and 1 base from J; bases unmatched to any gene: 7. The part of the CDR3 DNA that was read is TGTGCCATCAGTACCGGGACAGGGGCGAGGAACACTGAA. Translation: CAISTGTGARNTE. The CDR3 as a whole reads CAISTGTGARNTEAFF.

At least ten counts were recorded for this clone. The read terminates 3 residues ahead of where the CDR3 ends, so the germline J gene completes it. The rearrangement uses TRBV29-1 and TRBJ2-7; D might be TRBD1 (6 bases). With 3 bases removed from V and 0 bases from J, the gap between germline ends came to 6 bases. The CDR3 has 12 amino acids. CDR1 and CDR2 (germline): SQVTM, ANQGSEA. Partial CDR3 DNA: TGCAGCGTTGAGGACAGCTCCTACGAG. Its protein product is CSVEDSSYE. The complete CDR3 reads CSVEDSSYEQYF.

This clone was seen at least ten times. The read gets to within 3 residues of the CDR3 end, and the germline J gene fills in the rest. The chain links TRBV6-1 to TRBJ2-4; D gene unclear. Germline V lookup: CDR1 MNHNS, CDR2 SASEGT. V was shortened by 2 bases and J by 0 bases, with 11 bases between the two germline ends. The CDR3 has 16 amino acids. Partial CDR3 DNA: TGTGCCAGCAGTGAATTTTCCTCGGGAGCCAAAAACATT. Protein sequence: CASSEFSSGAKNI. The whole CDR3 sequence reads CASSEFSSGAKNIQYF.

This clone was counted at least ten times. The read gets to within 3 residues of the CDR3 end, and the germline J gene fills in the rest. The V call is TRBV10-3, the J call TRBJ2-7, with TRBD1 matching 7 bases. V lost 4 bases and J lost 1; bases outside the gene matches: 4. Per germline, CDR1 ENHRY and CDR2 SYGVKD. The CDR3 spans 14 residues. CDR3 in amino acids: CAISGQGWSYEQYF. Partial CDR3 DNA: TGTGCCATCAGTGGACAGGGTTGGTCCTACGAG.

This clone was observed many times. The read ends 3 residues shy of where the CDR3 ends; the end is completed using the germline J gene. This rearrangement joins TRBV7-3 to TRBJ2-3, with 14 positions matching TRBD2. The CDR3 totals 15 residues. Germline CDR1 SGHTA, CDR2 FQGTGA. V lost 4 bases, J lost 5 bases, and 2 bases stayed unmatched. The CDR3 bases that were read are TGTGCCAGCAGCTCGACTAGCGGGAGGGGAGATACG. Its translation is CASSSTSGRGDT. The complete CDR3 reads CASSSTSGRGDTQYF. The whole variable domain, filled in from reference TRBV7-3 and TRBJ2-3, reads GAGVSQTPSNKVTEKGKYVELRCDPISGHTALYWYRQSLGQGPEFLIYFQGTGAADDSGLPNDRFFAVRPEGSVSTLKIQRTERGDSAVYLCASSSTSGRGDTQYFGPGTRLTVL.

In this sample, this clone turned up many times. The read terminates 3 residues before the CDR3 end, so the remaining end is supplied by the germline J gene. The chain links TRBV2 to TRBJ2-7; 9 bases line up with TRBD2. V lost 4 bases and J lost 6; bases outside the gene matches: 7. Germline CDR1 is SNHLY and CDR2 is FYNNEI. This CDR3 spans 14 amino acids. The CDR3 DNA, read in part, is TGTGCCAGCAGTGGTTCAATGACTAGCGGCGAG. It encodes CASSGSMTSGE. The whole CDR3 reads CASSGSMTSGEQYF.

In its sample, this clone was seen many times. From the germline J gene comes the end of the CDR3, since the read stops 3 residues before it. The chain uses TRBV20-1 and TRBJ2-4; 9 positions match TRBD2. The V gene end was trimmed by 1 base and the J gene end by 0 bases; junction bases not matched to a gene: 10. The germline V gene encodes CDR1 DFQATT and CDR2 SNEGSKA (reference sequence). This CDR3 has 18 residues. CDR3 DNA, as far as it was read: TGCAGTGCTAGAGGCCCTTTGACTAGCGGTCTAGCCAAAAACATT. Residues: CSARGPLTSGLAKNI. The whole CDR3 sequence is CSARGPLTSGLAKNIQYF.

This clone was counted at least ten times. The read terminates 3 residues ahead of where the CDR3 ends, so the germline J gene completes it. The chain recombines TRBV19 with TRBJ2-1; 9 positions match TRBD1. V gave up 6 bases and J gave up 5 bases; unmatched junction bases: 11. This CDR3 spans 16 amino acids. From germline, CDR1 is LNHDA and CDR2 SQIVND (reference sequence). The CDR3 here is CASRSMRDRANNEQFF. The CDR3 bases that were read are TGTGCCAGTAGGAGTATGAGGGACAGGGCCAACAATGAG.

This clone was seen repeatedly, ten times or more. From the germline J gene comes the end of the CDR3, since the read stops 3 residues before it. The chain combines TRBV20-1 with TRBJ2-7; 8 bases align to TRBD1. Germline V gene lookup returns CDR1 DFQATT and CDR2 SNEGSKA (reference sequence). The CDR3 sequence is 15 residues long. V dropped 6 bases and J dropped 1; count of bases not matched to a gene: 11. The DNA read from the CDR3 is TGCAGTGCAACTCTTCCGACAGGGGAATCCTACGAG. It codes for CSATLPTGESYE. The whole CDR3 sequence is CSATLPTGESYEQYF.

Only a few counts were recorded for this clone. The read is 3 residues too short to cover the CDR3 end, so that end is filled in from the germline J gene. The V gene is TRBV10-2, the J gene TRBJ2-5, with 10 nucleotides matching TRBD2. CDR1 and CDR2 from the germline V gene are WSHSY and SAAADI. This CDR3 has 16 amino acids. V lost 6 bases to trimming and J lost 5 bases; unmatched junction nucleotides: 12. CDR3 bases read: TGCGCCAGCAGGAAATCCCTAGCGGGAGCTCGGGAGACC. Amino acid sequence: CASRKSLAGARET. The complete CDR3 reads CASRKSLAGARETQYF.

This clone was recorded at least ten times. The read terminates 3 residues before the CDR3 end, so the remaining end is supplied by the germline J gene. The genes are TRBV2 and TRBJ2-5; 12 bases agree with TRBD2. The V and J ends lost 7 bases and 5 bases, in that order; junction bases with no gene match: 5. Germline V CDR1 and CDR2: SNHLY, FYNNEI. CDR3 length equals 14 residues. The part of the CDR3 DNA that was read is TGTGCCAGCAAAGGGACTAGCGGGTTCGAGACC. Translated: CASKGTSGFET. The complete CDR3 protein is CASKGTSGFETQYF.

This clone showed up many times. With the read ending 3 residues before the CDR3 end, the germline J gene is used to fill in that end. The chain employs TRBV15 and TRBJ2-7; 7 bases line up with TRBD1. CDR1 LNHNV and CDR2 YYDKDF come from the germline V gene (reference sequence). This CDR3 is 15 amino acids long. V was pared by 5 bases and J by 3 bases, with 10 bases of the junction left unmatched. The CDR3 region is CATSPGAGGNYEQYF. The CDR3 DNA, read in part, is TGTGCCACCAGCCCCGGGGCAGGGGGAAACTACGAG.

This clone appeared many times. The read stops 3 residues short of the end of the CDR3; the missing end is completed from the germline J gene. The rearrangement uses TRBV4-1 and TRBJ1-5; 7 bases match TRBD1. The V gene end was trimmed by 2 bases and the J gene end by 6 bases; junction bases not matched to a gene: 7. The CDR3 covers 15 residues. Germline V lookup: CDR1 MGHRA, CDR2 YSYEKL. The sequenced part of the CDR3 DNA is TGCGCCAGCAGCCAATTGACAGGGACCCGTCAGCCC. This translates into CASSQLTGTRQP. The full CDR3 protein reads CASSQLTGTRQPQHF.

This clone has a count of ten or more. The read halts 3 residues ahead of the CDR3 end, with the missing end drawn from the germline J gene. The chain carries TRBV20-1 and TRBJ2-7; 7 bases line up with TRBD1. V gave up 2 bases and J gave up 0 bases; unmatched junction bases: 1. The V gene's germline CDR1 is DFQATT and CDR2 SNEGSKA (reference sequence). CDR3 length: 13 amino acids. The CDR3 bases that were read are TGCAGTGCTAGAAGGGACAGCTCCTACGAG. Encoded protein: CSARRDSSYE. Given in full, the CDR3 is CSARRDSSYEQYF.

This clone showed up many times. The CDR3 is cut off 3 residues early in the read; its end comes from the germline J gene. The sample carries other DNA sequences with the same CDR3. The rearrangement joins TRBV7-6 to TRBJ2-2; 10 bases are shared with TRBD2. The V and J ends lost 1 base and 3 bases, in that order; junction bases with no gene match: 5. CDR3 length equals 17 residues. The germline V gene has CDR1 SGHVS and CDR2 FNYEAQ. This CDR3 is CASSLVGSGRDTGELFF. Incomplete CDR3 DNA: TGTGCCAGCAGCTTAGTAGGCAGCGGGAGGGACACCGGGGAG. Combining the CDR3 with reference TRBV7-6 and TRBJ2-2 gives the whole variable domain GAGVSQSPRYKVTKRGQDVALRCDPISGHVSLYWYRQALGQGPEFLTYFNYEAQQDKSGLPNDRFSAERPEGSISTLTIQRTEQRDSAMYRCASSLVGSGRDTGELFFGEGSRLTVL.

This clone appeared many times. The sequence runs out 3 residues before the end of the CDR3; the remainder is reconstructed from the germline J gene. This chain connects TRBV7-3 to TRBJ2-7, with 10 bases lining up with TRBD2. This CDR3 spans 13 amino acids. The germline gives CDR1 SGHTA, CDR2 FQGTGA. Trimming took 5 bases from V and 6 from J; bases not matched to a gene: 4. CDR3 residues: CASSPSGSFEQYF. The sequenced CDR3 bases are TGTGCCAGCAGCCCTAGCGGGAGTTTCGAG. Drawing the rest from reference TRBV7-3 and TRBJ2-7, the complete variable domain is GAGVSQTPSNKVTEKGKYVELRCDPISGHTALYWYRQSLGQGPEFLIYFQGTGAADDSGLPNDRFFAVRPEGSVSTLKIQRTERGDSAVYLCASSPSGSFEQYFGPGTRLTVT.

This clone was observed at least ten times. Sequencing ends 3 residues short of the CDR3 end; the germline J gene provides the rest. The chain links TRBV7-8 to TRBJ2-7; no clear D gene. Germline V gene data show CDR1 as SGHVS and CDR2 as FQNEAQ. The germline V and J ends were trimmed by 3 bases and 5 bases, with 8 bases remaining between them. This CDR3 is built from 12 residues. CDR3 region: CASSFFGHEQYF. The sequenced CDR3 bases are TGTGCCAGCAGCTTCTTCGGTCACGAG.

This clone was detected many times. With the read ending 3 residues before the CDR3 end, the germline J gene is used to fill in that end. The chain combines TRBV4-2 with TRBJ2-1, with 8 bases that match TRBD2. The CDR3 sequence is 19 residues long. Germline CDR1 reads LGHNA; CDR2 reads YNFKEQ. Losses at the gene ends were 0 bases for V and 1 base for J; bases not matched to a gene: 11. The CDR3 reads CASSQDFSGVIRSYNEQFF. The sequenced part of the CDR3 DNA is TGTGCCAGCAGCCAAGATTTTAGCGGGGTCATTAGATCCTACAATGAG.

This clone has at least ten counts. The read ends 3 residues early relative to the CDR3; the germline J gene fills the gap. V usage is TRBV20-1 and J usage is TRBJ2-3; 11 nucleotides match TRBD2. Germline CDR1 reads DFQATT; CDR2 reads SNEGSKA (reference sequence). Trimming removed 3 bases from V and 3 bases from J; junction bases left unmatched: 8. This CDR3 is 16 amino acids long. The CDR3 spells CSASIAGGPVTDTQYF. The CDR3 DNA, read in part, is TGCAGTGCTAGTATAGCGGGAGGGCCAGTTACAGATACG.